The subject of this entry is one TCR beta chain. The CDR3 extends over 13 amino acids. CDR1 is SGHTA and CDR2 is FQGNSA in the germline V gene. V shed 1 base, J shed 6 bases, and the junction held 0 bases outside the gene matches. Authors' methods: Nucleated cell counts were estimated from reference gene primer amplification. TCRdb keeps only in-frame clones here, not all; method: immunoSEQ multiplex PCR. The D gene and trimming were derived from the DNA, and the V and J assignments and clone size from that table. In the table there are more than 150,000 clones, approximately 80% of which are singletons. This entry is derived from a study of blood T cell repertoires in COVID-19. Study at large: Specimens from acute and convalescent COVID-19 originated in the United States, Italy and Spain. The analysed material was cDNA or gDNA that came from T cells, B-cell-depleted T cells, or PBMCs.

This receptor was taken from a woman aged 45-65 years with acute or convalescent COVID-19. This rearrangement joins TRBV7-2 to TRBJ1-2, with 9 nucleotides matching TRBD1. Specimen: peripheral blood. The CDR3 loop is CASSLGQGDGYTF. The DNA of the CDR3 is TGTGCCAGCAGCTTAGGACAGGGGGATGGCTACACCTTC.